This TCR beta chain was found in a study of shared T cell receptors in the human thymus. The CDR3 is made up of 15 amino acids. Trimming cost V 1 base and J 7 bases, with 13 bases left between them. Per germline, CDR1 LGHNA and CDR2 YSLEER. Using immunoSEQ multiplex PCR, the repertoire was profiled, and TCRdb retains in-frame clones only, with some absent. The sample has over 650,000 clones, roughly 86% seen once. These same data were also listed under a study on human thymus T cells. Per that study: It was from resections taken during corrective heart surgery that the thymus tissue came. V and J gene usage appeared biased in thymic and blood repertoires. Unrelated people showed highly overlapping thymic repertoires, related research reported.

The sequence was collected from a boy under two years old with a congenital heart defect. The chain combines TRBV4-3 with TRBJ1-4; D not certain. Sequencing used thymocytes. In nucleotides, the CDR3 is TGCGCCAGCAGCCAAGTACTAGGAGAGGGTGAAAAACTGTTTTTT. It translates to CASSQVLGEGEKLFF.